This TCR beta chain was captured in a study of technical replicates of blood from a few donors. This clone was observed a few times. Generated by immunoSEQ multiplex PCR, the TCRdb table keeps only in-frame clones and is missing some. The sample records tens of thousands of clones, 93% being singletons. Germline values: CDR1 MNHEY, CDR2 SMNVEV (reference sequence). The J segment lost 3 bases and the V segment lost 3 bases, leaving 6 bases of the junction unmatched. The CDR3 totals 15 residues. The TCR was taken from a human donor in good health. Input material: T cells isolated from PBMCs. This chain uses TRBV27 with TRBJ2-7, with 9 bases matching TRBD1. The CDR3 here is CASSFYGQGNYEQYF. In nucleotides, the CDR3 is TGTGCCAGCAGTTTTTACGGACAGGGGAACTACGAGCAGTACTTC.